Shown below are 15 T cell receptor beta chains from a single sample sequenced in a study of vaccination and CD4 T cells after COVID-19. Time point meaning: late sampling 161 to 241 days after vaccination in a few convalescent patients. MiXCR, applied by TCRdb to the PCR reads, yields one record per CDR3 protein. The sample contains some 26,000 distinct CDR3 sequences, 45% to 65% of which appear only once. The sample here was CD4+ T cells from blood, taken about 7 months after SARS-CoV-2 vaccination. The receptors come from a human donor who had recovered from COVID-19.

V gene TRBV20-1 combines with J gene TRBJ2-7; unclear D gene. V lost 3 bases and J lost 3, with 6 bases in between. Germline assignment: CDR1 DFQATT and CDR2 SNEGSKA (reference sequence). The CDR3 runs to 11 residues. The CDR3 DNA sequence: TGCAGTGCTAGTCGCGTCTACGAGCAGTACTTC. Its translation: CSASRVYEQYF.

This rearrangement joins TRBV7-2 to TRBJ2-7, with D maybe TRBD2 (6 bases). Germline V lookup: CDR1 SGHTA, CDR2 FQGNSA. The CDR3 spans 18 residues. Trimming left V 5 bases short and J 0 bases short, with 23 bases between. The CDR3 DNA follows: TGTGCCAGCAGCCTACTAGTCCGATCTAGCGTTACCTCCTACGAGCAGTACTTC. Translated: CASSLLVRSSVTSYEQYF.

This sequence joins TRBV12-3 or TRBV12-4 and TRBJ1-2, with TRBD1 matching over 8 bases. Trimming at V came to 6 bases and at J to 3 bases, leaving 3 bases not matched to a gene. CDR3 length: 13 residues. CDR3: CASSPDRDYGYTF. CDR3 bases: TGTGCCAGCAGCCCGGACAGGGACTATGGCTACACCTTC.

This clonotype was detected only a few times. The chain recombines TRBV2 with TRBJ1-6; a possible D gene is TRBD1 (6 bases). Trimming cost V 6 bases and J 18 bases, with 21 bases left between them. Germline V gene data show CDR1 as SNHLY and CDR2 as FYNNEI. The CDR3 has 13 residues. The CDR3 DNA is TGTGCCAGCAGGCAAGCTTTGGACAGCACCCACCACTTT. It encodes CASRQALDSTHHF.

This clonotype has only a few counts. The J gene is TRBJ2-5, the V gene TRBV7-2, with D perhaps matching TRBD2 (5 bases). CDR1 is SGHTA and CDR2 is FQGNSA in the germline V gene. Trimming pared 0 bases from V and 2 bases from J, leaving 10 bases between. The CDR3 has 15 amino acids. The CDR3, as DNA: TGTGCCAGCAGCTTAGCAGCTAGCAAACAAGAGACCCAGTACTTC. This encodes CASSLAASKQETQYF.

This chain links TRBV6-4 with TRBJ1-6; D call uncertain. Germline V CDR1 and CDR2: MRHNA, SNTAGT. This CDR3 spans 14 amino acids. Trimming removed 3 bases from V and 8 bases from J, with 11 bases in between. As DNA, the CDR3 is TGTGCCAGCAGTGAGGTGGCAGGAGATTCACCCCTCCACTTT. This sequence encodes CASSEVAGDSPLHF.

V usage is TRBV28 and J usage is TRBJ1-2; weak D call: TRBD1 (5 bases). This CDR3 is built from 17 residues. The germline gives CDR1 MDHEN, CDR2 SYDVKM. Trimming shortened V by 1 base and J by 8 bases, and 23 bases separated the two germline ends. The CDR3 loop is CASSLSGRDQPYGGYTF. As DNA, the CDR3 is TGTGCCAGCAGTTTATCAGGACGGGACCAACCTTATGGAGGCTACACCTTC.

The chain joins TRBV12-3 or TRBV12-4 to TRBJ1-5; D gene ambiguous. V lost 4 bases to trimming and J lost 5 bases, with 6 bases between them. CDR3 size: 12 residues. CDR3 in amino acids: CASSYGDQPQHF. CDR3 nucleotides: TGTGCCAGCAGTTATGGGGATCAGCCCCAGCATTTT.

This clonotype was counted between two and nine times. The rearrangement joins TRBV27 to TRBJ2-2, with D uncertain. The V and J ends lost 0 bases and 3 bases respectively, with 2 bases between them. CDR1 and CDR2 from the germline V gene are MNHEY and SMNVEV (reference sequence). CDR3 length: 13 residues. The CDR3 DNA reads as TGTGCCAGCAGTTTATCTCACACCGGGGAGCTGTTTTTT. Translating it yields CASSLSHTGELFF.

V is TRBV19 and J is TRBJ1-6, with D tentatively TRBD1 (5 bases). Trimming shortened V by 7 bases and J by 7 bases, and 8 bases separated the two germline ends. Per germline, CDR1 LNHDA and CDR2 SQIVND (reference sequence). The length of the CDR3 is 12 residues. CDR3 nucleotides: TGTGCCAGTACTCAGGGAAATTCACCCCTCCACTTT. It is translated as CASTQGNSPLHF.

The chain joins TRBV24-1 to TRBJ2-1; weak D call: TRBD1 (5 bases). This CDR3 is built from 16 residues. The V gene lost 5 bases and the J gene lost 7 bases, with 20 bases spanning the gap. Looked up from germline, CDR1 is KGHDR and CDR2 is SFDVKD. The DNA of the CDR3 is TGTGCCACCAGTGCTGCAGGGCAGGGTTACCAAAATGAGCAGTTCTTC. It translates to CATSAAGQGYQNEQFF.

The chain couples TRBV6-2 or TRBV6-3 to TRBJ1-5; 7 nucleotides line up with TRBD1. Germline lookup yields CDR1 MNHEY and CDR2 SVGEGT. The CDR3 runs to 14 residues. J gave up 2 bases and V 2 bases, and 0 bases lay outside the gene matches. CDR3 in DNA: TGTGCCAGCAGTTACGGGACAGGCAATCAGCCCCAGCATTTT. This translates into CASSYGTGNQPQHF.

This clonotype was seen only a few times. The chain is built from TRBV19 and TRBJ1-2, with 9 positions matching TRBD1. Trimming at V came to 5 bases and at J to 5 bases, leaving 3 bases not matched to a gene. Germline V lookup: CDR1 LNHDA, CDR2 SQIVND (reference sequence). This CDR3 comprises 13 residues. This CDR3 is CASSLTGGYGYTF. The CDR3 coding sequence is TGTGCCAGTAGTTTGACAGGGGGTTATGGCTACACCTTC.

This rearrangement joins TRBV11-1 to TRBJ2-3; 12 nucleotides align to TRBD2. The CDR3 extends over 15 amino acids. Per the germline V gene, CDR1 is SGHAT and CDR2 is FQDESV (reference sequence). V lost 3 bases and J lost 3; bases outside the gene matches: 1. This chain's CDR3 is CASSFLAGGTDTQYF. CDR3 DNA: TGTGCCAGCAGCTTCCTAGCGGGAGGGACAGATACGCAGTATTTT. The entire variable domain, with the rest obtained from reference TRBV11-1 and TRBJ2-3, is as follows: EAEVAQSPRYKITEKSQAVAFWCDPISGHATLYWYRQILGQGPELLVQFQDESVVDDSQLPKDRFSAERLKGVDSTLKIQPAELGDSAMYLCASSFLAGGTDTQYFGPGTRLTVL.

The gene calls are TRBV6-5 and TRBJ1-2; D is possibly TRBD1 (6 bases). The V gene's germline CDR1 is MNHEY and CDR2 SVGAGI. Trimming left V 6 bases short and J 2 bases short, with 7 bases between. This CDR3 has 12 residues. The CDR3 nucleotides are TGTGCCAGCAGCCAGGGGAACTATGGCTACACCTTC. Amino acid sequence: CASSQGNYGYTF.